These 3 T cell receptor beta chains were all obtained from the same sample, sequenced in a study of blood T cell repertoires in COVID-19 (dated by TCRdb to the early 2020s). The library was prepared using the immunoSEQ multiplex PCR assay. The table comes from immuneACCESS by way of TCRdb, which keeps in-frame sequences with V and J called. Part of the clones is missing from these tables; in studies checked, under half for an unresolved V gene and the rest for unknown reasons. The sample table lists about 90,000 clones, 80% of them with a count of one. 10% to 13% of the sample comes from the top ten. Sequenced material: peripheral blood. The receptors here all came from a woman in her 70s with acute or convalescent COVID-19.

The chain's CDR3 is CASSPLGGPTDTQYF. The DNA for the CDR3 is TGTGCCAGCAGCCCCCTCGGGGGGCCCACAGATACGCAGTATTTT. The chain uses TRBV7-3 and TRBJ2-3; possibly TRBD2 for D (7 bases). Germline assignment: CDR1 SGHTA and CDR2 FQGTGA. V dropped 5 bases and J dropped 2 bases, with 14 bases sitting between them. The CDR3 runs to 15 residues.

The chain recombines TRBV25-1 with TRBJ1-4; D unresolved. Trimming shortened V by 1 base and J by 3 bases, and 12 bases separated the two germline ends. Per the germline V gene, CDR1 is MGHDK and CDR2 is SYGVNS. The CDR3 spans 16 residues. The CDR3 protein is CASSELSGGPNEKLFF. The CDR3 region has the DNA TGTGCCAGCAGTGAATTGAGCGGCGGTCCTAATGAAAAACTGTTTTTT.

This clone has just one count. The DNA of the CDR3 is TGTGCCAGCAGCTTGAACCAGGGGCAGAGCAATCAGCCCCAGCATTTT. This codes for CASSLNQGQSNQPQHF. The chain combines TRBV5-6 with TRBJ1-5; possibly TRBD1 for D (6 bases). Germline CDR1 reads SGHDT; CDR2 reads YYEEEE. V was clipped by 1 base and J by 1 base, with 12 bases between them. The CDR3 runs to 16 residues.